This TCR beta chain was recovered during a study of blood T cell repertoires in COVID-19 (dated by TCRdb to about 2020). Context from the whole study: The collaborator samples originated in the United States, Italy and Spain and spanned the acute and convalescent phases of COVID-19. A freely available public database, intended as a resource for researchers studying the immune response to SARS-CoV-2, is where the repertoires were released. The prospective study material was composed of cDNA or gDNA derived from T cells, B-cell-depleted T cells, or PBMCs. Samples were obtained from the ongoing ImmuneRACE study (first 160 participants) and from 1,000 to 1,500 subjects provided by 6 global collaborators. HLA class I and class II types, where available, came from metadata supplied by the sample provider rather than from assay-based typing. Nearly every sample came with metadata listing a de-identified subject ID, COVID-19 status, age in years and sex. Subjects who had been exposed to COVID-19, were actively infected with it, or had recovered from it provided the deeply sampled blood TCRbeta repertoires that made up the dataset.

Broader findings and caveats from the paper: The quantity of clinical and demographic metadata differed by source and by participant and was supplied without curation.

The collaborating institutions used their own protocols to collect whole blood in K2EDTA tubes. For TCRbeta analysis, collaborator samples were shipped as frozen whole blood, as isolated PBMCs, or as DNA extracted from either sample type. The CDR3 covers 14 residues, taking in both the cysteine and the phenylalanine. Of all the DNA, just the CDR3 is kept, 42 bases in frame from base 1. CDR1 and CDR2 were assigned from the germline V gene (reference sequence) as MNHNY and SVGAGI. V is pruned by 6 bases and J by 2 bases, leaving 2 bases of the junction without a gene match. A note on this clone: The specificity of this receptor is unknown. No qualities accompany the bases; no much larger clone lies one base away.

TCRbeta CDR3 regions were amplified from genomic DNA using the immunoSEQ Assay, a bias-controlled multiplex PCR. Turning to the authors' computational methods: The number of nucleated cells in each sample was estimated from the amplification of reference gene primers within the assay. Sequence reads were collapsed and filtered to measure the absolute abundance of every unique TCRbeta CDR3 rearrangement. Productive Simpson clonality was computed per sample as the square root of Simpson's diversity index over productive rearrangements. This is the immuneACCESS table as TCRdb keeps it, with only in-frame sequences that have V and J called. A part of the clones is gone; compared with another copy, unresolved V genes explain less than half, and the rest is unexplained. V, J and clone size are taken as reported in that table, and D and trimming were inferred from the DNA itself. Across this sample there are under 150,000 clones, with around 88% seen only once. About 6.3% of the sample is held by the ten biggest clonotypes.

This chain is built from TRBV6-6 and TRBJ2-2; 8 bases in the junction line up with TRBD1. The specimen sequenced was peripheral blood. This clonotype was obtained from a man older than 75 with active or convalescent COVID-19. The DNA sequence is as follows: TGTGCCAGCAGGGACAGGGCAAACACCGGGGAGCTGTTTTTT. This codes for CASRDRANTGELFF.